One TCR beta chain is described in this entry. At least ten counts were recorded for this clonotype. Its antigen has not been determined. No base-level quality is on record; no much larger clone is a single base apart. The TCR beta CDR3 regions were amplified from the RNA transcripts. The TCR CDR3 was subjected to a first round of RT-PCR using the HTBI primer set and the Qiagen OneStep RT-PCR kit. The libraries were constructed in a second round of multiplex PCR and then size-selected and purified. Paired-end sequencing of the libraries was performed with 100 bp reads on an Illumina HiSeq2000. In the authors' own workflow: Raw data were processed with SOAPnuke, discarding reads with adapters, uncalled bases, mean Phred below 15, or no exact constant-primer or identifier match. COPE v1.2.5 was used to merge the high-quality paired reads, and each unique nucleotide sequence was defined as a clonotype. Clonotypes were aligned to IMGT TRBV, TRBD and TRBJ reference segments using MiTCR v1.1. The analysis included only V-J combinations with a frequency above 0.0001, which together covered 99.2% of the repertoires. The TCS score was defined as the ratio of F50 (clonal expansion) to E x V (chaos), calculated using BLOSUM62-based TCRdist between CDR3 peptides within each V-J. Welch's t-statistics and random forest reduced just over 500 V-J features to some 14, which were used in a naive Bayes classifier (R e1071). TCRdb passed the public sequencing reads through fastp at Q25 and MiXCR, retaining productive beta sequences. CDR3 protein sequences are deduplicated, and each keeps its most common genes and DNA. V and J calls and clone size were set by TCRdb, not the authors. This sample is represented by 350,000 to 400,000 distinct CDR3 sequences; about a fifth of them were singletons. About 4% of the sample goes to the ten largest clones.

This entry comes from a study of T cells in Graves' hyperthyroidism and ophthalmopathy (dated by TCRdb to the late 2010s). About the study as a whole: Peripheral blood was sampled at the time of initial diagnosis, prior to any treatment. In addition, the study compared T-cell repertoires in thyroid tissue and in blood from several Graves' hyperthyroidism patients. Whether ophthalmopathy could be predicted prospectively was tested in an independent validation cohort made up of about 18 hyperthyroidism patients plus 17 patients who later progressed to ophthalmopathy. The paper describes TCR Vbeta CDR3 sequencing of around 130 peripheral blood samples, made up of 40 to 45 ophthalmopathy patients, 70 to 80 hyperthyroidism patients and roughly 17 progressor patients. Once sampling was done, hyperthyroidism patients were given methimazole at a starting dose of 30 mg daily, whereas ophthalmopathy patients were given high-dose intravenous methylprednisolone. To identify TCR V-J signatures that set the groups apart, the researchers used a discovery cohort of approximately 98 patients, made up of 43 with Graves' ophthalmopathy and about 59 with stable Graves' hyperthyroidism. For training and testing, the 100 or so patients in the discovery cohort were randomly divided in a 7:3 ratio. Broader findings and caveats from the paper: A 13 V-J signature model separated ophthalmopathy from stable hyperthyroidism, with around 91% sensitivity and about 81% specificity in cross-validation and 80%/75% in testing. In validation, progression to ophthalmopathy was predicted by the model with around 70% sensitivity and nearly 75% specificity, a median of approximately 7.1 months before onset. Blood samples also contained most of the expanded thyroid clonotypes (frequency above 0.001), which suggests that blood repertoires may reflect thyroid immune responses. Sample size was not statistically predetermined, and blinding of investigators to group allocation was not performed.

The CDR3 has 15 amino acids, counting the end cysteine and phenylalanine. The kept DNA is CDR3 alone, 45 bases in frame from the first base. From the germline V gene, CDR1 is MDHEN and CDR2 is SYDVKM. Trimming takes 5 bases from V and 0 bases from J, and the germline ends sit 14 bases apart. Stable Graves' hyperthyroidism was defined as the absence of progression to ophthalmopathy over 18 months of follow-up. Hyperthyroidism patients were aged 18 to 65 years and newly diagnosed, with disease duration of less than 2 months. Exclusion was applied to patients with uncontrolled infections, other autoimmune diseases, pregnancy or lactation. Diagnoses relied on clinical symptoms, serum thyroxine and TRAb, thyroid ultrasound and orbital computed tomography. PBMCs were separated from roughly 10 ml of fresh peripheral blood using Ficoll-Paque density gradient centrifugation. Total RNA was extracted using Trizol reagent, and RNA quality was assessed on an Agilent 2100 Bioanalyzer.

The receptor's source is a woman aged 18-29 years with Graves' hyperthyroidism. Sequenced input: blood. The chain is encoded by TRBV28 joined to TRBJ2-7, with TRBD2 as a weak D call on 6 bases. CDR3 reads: CASSAEGLASYEQYF. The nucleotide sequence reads TGTGCCAGCAGTGCCGAGGGACTCGCCTCCTACGAGCAGTACTTC.